The next 17 T cell receptor beta chains were all read from a single sample in a study of T cells after yellow fever vaccination (dated by TCRdb to between 2018 and 2021). The protocol used for the library was 5' RACE. The sequencer listed for this sample is Illumina NovaSeq 6000. The raw public reads went through TCRdb reprocessing: fastp at Q25, MiXCR clone calling, in-frame beta chains kept. All rows with the same CDR3 protein become a single entry with the most common DNA and genes. This sample holds a few hundred thousand distinct CDR3 sequences; roughly 4.3% were observed only once. The ten largest clones represent approximately 25% of the sample. The intended sense of this specimen's treatment or condition label: live attenuated yellow fever vaccine strain. The sequencing used PBMCs, collected 5 days after the yellow fever booster vaccination. The receptors derive from a man aged 18-30 years who received the YFV17D yellow fever vaccine.

This chain connects TRBV12-3 or TRBV12-4 to TRBJ2-7, with 9 nucleotides matching TRBD2. This CDR3 contains 14 residues. The J segment lost 3 bases and the V segment lost 5 bases, leaving 5 bases of the junction unmatched. CDR3 in amino acids: CASSATSGYYEQYF. In DNA form, the CDR3 reads TGTGCCAGCAGTGCGACTAGCGGATACTACGAGCAGTACTTC.

The sample holds a few counts of this clonotype. The rearrangement joins TRBV7-2 to TRBJ2-7; D is possibly TRBD2 (5 bases). V was cut by 3 bases and J by 2 bases, with 8 bases left in between. This CDR3 has 13 amino acids. The V gene's germline CDR1 is SGHTA and CDR2 FQGNSA. CDR3 DNA: TGTGCCAGCAGCTTTGAACTAGCCTACGAGCAGTACTTC. It encodes CASSFELAYEQYF.

This clonotype was observed many times. The chain links TRBV29-1 to TRBJ2-5, with D uncertain. V lost 1 base and J lost 5, with 11 bases in between. This CDR3 region has 13 residues. CDR1 SQVTM and CDR2 ANQGSEA come from the germline V gene. The CDR3 is CSVEAHFGETQYF. The CDR3 nucleotides read TGCAGCGTTGAAGCACATTTTGGCGAGACCCAGTACTTC.

This clonotype has a handful of counts. This chain joins TRBV20-1 and TRBJ1-2; TRBD1 matches at 10 bases. CDR1 is DFQATT, CDR2 SNEGSKA, per germline (reference sequence). Trimming removed 5 bases from V and 7 bases from J; junction bases left unmatched: 7. The length of the CDR3 is 13 residues. The CDR3 sequence is CSARAGTGAGYTF. In DNA form, the CDR3 reads TGCAGTGCTCGAGCCGGGACAGGGGCTGGCTACACCTTC.

This clonotype was seen more than once but under ten times. V gene TRBV5-1 combines with J gene TRBJ2-5; 8 bases fit TRBD2. The CDR3 spans 15 residues. Germline V gives CDR1 SGHRS, CDR2 YFSETQ. The ends lost 0 bases at V and 5 bases at J; junction bases unmatched: 6. Written as DNA, the CDR3 is TGCGCCAGCAGCTTGGACGGGGGGGCCGACGAGACCCAGTACTTC. Protein product: CASSLDGGADETQYF.

The chain links TRBV12-3 or TRBV12-4 to TRBJ1-1; TRBD1 is a possible D gene (6 bases). Deletions cut 6 bases from V and 5 bases from J, with 13 bases between. The CDR3 runs to 13 residues. The CDR3 loop is CASRTGFGTEAFF. The CDR3 region has the DNA TGTGCCAGCAGAACAGGGTTCGGGACTGAAGCTTTCTTT.

This clonotype was picked up a small number of times. The chain couples TRBV20-1 to TRBJ2-2; weak D call: TRBD1 (5 bases). CDR1 DFQATT and CDR2 SNEGSKA come from the germline V gene (reference sequence). The V end was cut by 0 bases, the J end by 4 bases, with 15 bases between. The CDR3 has 16 amino acids. The CDR3 loop is CSARDGQGLSTGELFF. The CDR3 DNA follows: TGCAGTGCTAGAGATGGCCAGGGCCTGAGCACCGGGGAGCTGTTTTTT.

The chain links TRBV27 to TRBJ1-2, with no clear D. The CDR3 is made up of 14 amino acids. CDR1 and CDR2 from the germline V gene are MNHEY and SMNVEV (reference sequence). Trimming pared 5 bases from V and 2 bases from J, leaving 12 bases between. The CDR3: CASSPLDGNYGYTF. Here the CDR3 DNA reads TGTGCCAGCAGTCCGCTCGACGGAAACTATGGCTACACCTTC.

The J gene is TRBJ2-3, the V gene TRBV5-4; D gene ambiguous. V was clipped by 4 bases and J by 5 bases, with 11 bases between them. In germline, CDR1 is SGHNT, CDR2 YYREEE (reference sequence). This CDR3 has 13 amino acids. The CDR3 bases are TGTGCCAGCAGCAACTTCCGTGTAGATACGCAGTATTTT. It specifies CASSNFRVDTQYF.

Many counts were recorded for this clonotype. V usage is TRBV7-2 and J usage is TRBJ2-3, with TRBD2 as a possible D gene (6 bases). The CDR3 loop spans 15 amino acids. Trimming cost V 5 bases and J 3 bases, with 15 bases left between them. Per the germline V gene, CDR1 is SGHTA and CDR2 is FQGNSA. In DNA form, the CDR3 reads TGTGCCAGCAGCCCGCGACTAGGAGGGACAGATACGCAGTATTTT. Its protein is CASSPRLGGTDTQYF. The full variable domain, in which reference TRBV7-2 and TRBJ2-3 provide the parts outside the CDR3, is GAGVSQSPSNKVTEKGKDVELRCDPISGHTALYWYRQSLGQGLEFLIYFQGNSAPDKSGLPSDRFSAERTGGSVSTLTIQRTQQEDSAVYLCASSPRLGGTDTQYFGPGTRLTVL.

The rearrangement uses TRBV20-1 and TRBJ1-6; maybe TRBD1 (6 bases). V was pared by 0 bases and J by 10 bases, with 13 bases between. CDR3 size: 14 residues. Germline V gene sequence: CDR1 DFQATT, CDR2 SNEGSKA (reference sequence). CDR3 sequence: CSAREVRGASPLHF. Here the CDR3 DNA reads TGCAGTGCTAGAGAGGTCCGGGGGGCCTCACCCCTCCACTTT.

This clonotype came up a few times. Sequence at one end of the junction differs from germline and may be a read error. The rearrangement joins TRBV5-6 to TRBJ1-2; D unresolved. The length of the CDR3 is 11 residues. Per the germline V gene, CDR1 is SGHDT and CDR2 is YYEEEE. As DNA, the CDR3 is TGTGCCAGCAGCTTGGAGGGAAAGCTACACTTC. Translation gives CASSLEGKLHF.

The chain couples TRBV2 to TRBJ2-1; possibly TRBD2 for D (6 bases). V lost 7 bases, J lost 6 bases, and 16 bases lay in between. The germline V gene encodes CDR1 SNHLY and CDR2 FYNNEI. This CDR3 region has 14 residues. The CDR3 sequence: CASNIAEIFNEQFF. The CDR3 DNA follows: TGTGCCAGCAACATAGCGGAGATCTTCAATGAGCAGTTCTTC.

The chain uses TRBV24-1 and TRBJ2-3; no reliable D call. Trimming stripped 12 bases from V and 2 bases from J, with 14 bases between. There are 13 residues in the CDR3. Germline V lookup: CDR1 KGHDR, CDR2 SFDVKD. The CDR3 reads CASEDDITDTQYF. The CDR3 DNA follows: TGTGCCTCCGAGGACGACATCACAGATACGCAGTATTTT.

The chain links TRBV29-1 to TRBJ2-5; 9 bases are a match to TRBD2. Trimming removed 1 base from V and 5 bases from J; junction bases left unmatched: 5. The CDR3 is 14 residues long. Germline V gene lookup returns CDR1 SQVTM and CDR2 ANQGSEA. The DNA for the CDR3 is TGCAGCGTTGAAGGGCGGGGGGGCATGGAGACCCAGTACTTC. It translates to CSVEGRGGMETQYF. The entire variable domain, with the rest obtained from reference TRBV29-1 and TRBJ2-5, is as follows: SAVISQKPSRDICQRGTSLTIQCQVDSQVTMMFWYRQQPGQSLTLIATANQGSEATYESGFVIDKFPISRPNLTFSTLTVSNMSPEDSSIYLCSVEGRGGMETQYFGPGTRLLVL.

This clonotype was detected ten times or more. The chain links TRBV18 to TRBJ2-5, with 12 positions matching TRBD1. CDR3 size: 16 residues. V lost 2 bases to trimming and J lost 4 bases; unmatched junction nucleotides: 5. Germline CDR1 and CDR2: KGHSH and LQKENI. The CDR3: CASSPIGTGGRETQYF. CDR3 DNA sequence: TGTGCCAGCTCACCAATCGGGACAGGGGGCCGAGAGACCCAGTACTTC.

This clonotype was found many times. The chain recombines TRBV12-3 or TRBV12-4 with TRBJ1-2; no reliable D call. This CDR3 has 13 residues. The V end lost 6 bases, the J end lost 0 bases, and 8 bases lay between the germline ends. CDR3 in DNA: TGTGCCAGCAGCCCAATTGCTAACTATGGCTACACCTTC. Translating gives CASSPIANYGYTF.